This entry lists 20 T cell receptor beta chains sequenced from one sample in a study of regulatory T cells in long-lasting Graves disease. Indicated time point: newly diagnosed GD, antithyroid drugs for less than 3 months. PBMC RNA was the source of the TCR library. In building TCR beta libraries, iRepertoire HTBI primers were used together with Arm-PCR of CDR3 regions. TCRdb re-analysed the multiplex PCR reads in MiXCR, keeping a single row per CDR3 protein. The table records a few hundred thousand distinct CDR3 sequences, over 9.5% of them present only once. This sample also belongs to another study, concerning T cells in Graves' hyperthyroidism and ophthalmopathy.

The material sequenced was peripheral blood mononuclear cells (PBMCs), taken at new diagnosis, from a patient treated with antithyroid drugs. Every receptor here comes from a woman between 18 and 29 years old with Graves disease.

This clonotype appeared a few times. J is TRBJ1-5 and V is TRBV11-1; a possible D gene is TRBD1 (5 bases). With 5 bases removed from V and 11 bases from J, the gap between germline ends came to 19 bases. Germline loops: CDR1 SGHAT, CDR2 FQDESV (reference sequence). The CDR3 has 14 residues. CDR3 DNA: TGTGCCAGCAGCCTCGGACGGGGATCAGGGACCCAGCATTTT. This codes for CASSLGRGSGTQHF.

As regards this clonotype: Relative to the germline gene, one junction end is altered; a read error may explain this. Written as DNA, the CDR3 is TGCGCCAGCGCCGCACTAACCGGGACAGGGGCAGACCTAGCCAAAAACACTCAGTACTTC. This codes for CASAALTGTGADLAKNTQYF. The rearrangement links TRBV5-1 to TRBJ2-4; TRBD1 matches 10 bases. The CDR3 loop spans 20 amino acids. Germline values: CDR1 SGHRS, CDR2 YFSETQ.

Here the CDR3 reads CASSATGHPDEKLFF. As DNA, the CDR3 is TGTGCCAGCAGCGCCACGGGACACCCGGATGAAAAACTGTTTTTT. The chain couples TRBV9 to TRBJ1-4; D is perhaps TRBD1 (6 bases). This CDR3 is built from 15 residues. With 3 bases removed from V and 6 bases from J, the gap between germline ends came to 15 bases. CDR1 is SGDLS and CDR2 is YYNGEE in the germline V gene.

V is TRBV20-1 and J is TRBJ1-2; a possible D gene is TRBD1 (5 bases). The CDR3 spans 14 residues. Germline V gene lookup returns CDR1 DFQATT and CDR2 SNEGSKA (reference sequence). Trimming took off 4 bases at V and 8 bases at J, with 20 bases between the two ends. The CDR3 bases are TGCAGTGCTACAGAACAGGACTCCATCTTAGGCTACACCTTC. The encoded protein is CSATEQDSILGYTF.

This clonotype has at least ten counts. This chain joins TRBV10-3 and TRBJ1-5, with D perhaps matching TRBD1 (5 bases). V dropped 6 bases and J dropped 5 bases, with 14 bases sitting between them. Per germline, CDR1 ENHRY and CDR2 SYGVKD. The CDR3 runs to 14 residues. For the CDR3, the DNA is TGTGCCATCAGAGCGGTGGGGCAAGATCAGCCCCAGCATTTT. It translates to CAIRAVGQDQPQHF.

The chain is built from TRBV5-6 and TRBJ2-2; D call uncertain. Looked up from germline, CDR1 is SGHDT and CDR2 is YYEEEE. The V gene lost 3 bases and the J gene lost 0 bases, with 6 bases spanning the gap. This CDR3 comprises 14 residues. In DNA form, the CDR3 reads TGTGCCAGCAGCTACCTGCCGAACACCGGGGAGCTGTTTTTT. This gives the protein CASSYLPNTGELFF. The variable domain in full, with the rest retrieved from reference TRBV5-6 and TRBJ2-2, is DAGVTQSPTHLIKTRGQQVTLRCSPKSGHDTVSWYQQALGQGPQFIFQYYEEEERQRGNFPDRFSGHQFPNYSSELNVNALLLGDSALYLCASSYLPNTGELFFGEGSRLTVL.

This clonotype was counted many times. V is TRBV12-3 or TRBV12-4 and J is TRBJ2-5, with D unclear. Between the trimmed V and J ends, which lost 7 bases and 3 bases, there was a span of 15 bases. The CDR3 has 14 residues. CDR3 protein: CASTPGPMEETQYF. CDR3 nucleotides: TGTGCCAGCACCCCCGGACCTATGGAAGAGACCCAGTACTTC.

The genes are TRBV9 and TRBJ1-2; TRBD1 matches at 8 bases. Unmatched junction bases numbered 12, after V lost 0 bases and J lost 2 bases. The length of the CDR3 is 18 residues. Looked up from germline, CDR1 is SGDLS and CDR2 is YYNGEE. The CDR3 loop reads CASSVGWGAGGLNYGYTF. As DNA, the CDR3 is TGTGCCAGCAGCGTAGGCTGGGGGGCAGGGGGCTTGAACTATGGCTACACCTTC.

This clonotype was observed many times. The chain links TRBV6-1 to TRBJ2-2; 7 bases agree with TRBD2. V lost 6 bases and J lost 2; bases outside the gene matches: 6. This CDR3 spans 15 amino acids. The germline V gene encodes CDR1 MNHNS and CDR2 SASEGT. CDR3 amino acids: CASSKLAENTGELFF. The CDR3 DNA is TGTGCCAGCAGCAAGCTAGCGGAAAACACCGGGGAGCTGTTTTTT.

This clonotype showed up many times. This chain connects TRBV27 to TRBJ2-1; D may correspond to TRBD1 or TRBD2 (5 bases each). CDR1 and CDR2 (germline): MNHEY, SMNVEV (reference sequence). This CDR3 spans 16 amino acids. Deletions cut 4 bases from V and 5 bases from J, with 18 bases between. The CDR3 loop is CASSSPGRIGHNEQFF. Here the CDR3 DNA reads TGTGCCAGCAGTTCCCCGGGACGTATCGGCCACAATGAGCAGTTCTTC.

This clonotype occurred many times. This rearrangement joins TRBV6-5 to TRBJ1-1, with 9 bases fitting TRBD1. Germline trimming cut 2 bases from V and 0 bases from J; bases unmatched to any gene: 13. There are 19 residues in the CDR3. The V gene's germline CDR1 is MNHEY and CDR2 SVGAGI. CDR3 sequence reads: CASSYTSYRGQGMNTEAFF. In DNA, the CDR3 is TGTGCCAGCAGTTACACCAGCTACAGGGGGCAGGGGATGAACACTGAAGCTTTCTTT.

This clonotype was found a few times. The rearrangement joins TRBV7-2 to TRBJ1-1, with D perhaps TRBD1 (5 bases). Germline-derived CDR1 and CDR2 are SGHTA and FQGNSA. Trimming cost V 2 bases and J 4 bases, with 14 bases left between them. CDR3 length equals 15 residues. CDR3 residues: CASSLWRGGGTEAFF. The CDR3 bases are TGTGCCAGCAGCTTATGGAGGGGCGGGGGCACTGAAGCTTTCTTT.

The table lists this clonotype with many counts. J is TRBJ1-1 and V is TRBV28; the D is unclear. The V and J ends lost 3 bases and 5 bases respectively, with 19 bases between them. The CDR3 sequence is 16 residues long. In germline, CDR1 is MDHEN, CDR2 SYDVKM. CDR3 bases: TGTGCCAGCAGTTTCAGGACCCGGGGTACGTGGACTGAAGCTTTCTTT. Residues: CASSFRTRGTWTEAFF.

This clonotype was recorded many times. The chain uses TRBV18 and TRBJ1-1, with no clear D. There are 14 residues in the CDR3. The V gene's germline CDR1 is KGHSH and CDR2 LQKENI. V lost 3 bases and J 2 bases, leaving 10 bases between the germline ends. The CDR3 nucleotides read TGTGCCAGCTCACCGGGAACTTCCAACACTGAAGCTTTCTTT. Protein sequence: CASSPGTSNTEAFF.

The CDR3 loop reads CASSLEVNSYEQYF. Written as DNA, the CDR3 is TGCGCCAGCAGCTTGGAGGTAAACTCCTACGAGCAGTACTTC. The V call is TRBV5-1, the J call TRBJ2-7; no clear D gene. V lost 0 bases to trimming and J lost 0 bases, with 7 bases between them. CDR1 and CDR2 from the germline V gene are SGHRS and YFSETQ. This CDR3 comprises 14 residues.

In this sample, this clonotype turned up many times. This rearrangement joins TRBV7-2 to TRBJ2-5; D might be TRBD1 (7 bases). This CDR3 is 14 amino acids long. Germline V gene sequence: CDR1 SGHTA, CDR2 FQGNSA. Trimming cost V 4 bases and J 5 bases, with 14 bases left between them. CDR3: CASSSQGGWETQYF. Written as DNA, the CDR3 is TGTGCCAGCAGCTCCCAGGGGGGATGGGAGACCCAGTACTTC. Using reference TRBV7-2 and TRBJ2-5 for the parts outside the CDR3, the full variable domain is GAGVSQSPSNKVTEKGKDVELRCDPISGHTALYWYRQSLGQGLEFLIYFQGNSAPDKSGLPSDRFSAERTGGSVSTLTIQRTQQEDSAVYLCASSSQGGWETQYFGPGTRLLVL.

This clonotype has more than one count but fewer than ten. J is TRBJ2-7 and V is TRBV20-1; 10 bases match TRBD1. V dropped 5 bases and J dropped 7; count of bases not matched to a gene: 14. Germline V gene data show CDR1 as DFQATT and CDR2 as SNEGSKA (reference sequence). This CDR3 has 15 amino acids. The CDR3 loop is CSADPGQGLSGEQYF. CDR3 nucleotide sequence: TGCAGTGCTGACCCGGGACAGGGGCTTTCGGGTGAGCAGTACTTC.

In its sample, this clonotype was seen many times. The J gene is TRBJ2-7, the V gene TRBV24-1, with D unclear. The CDR3 runs 11 residues. V was cut by 4 bases and J by 4 bases, with 4 bases left in between. The germline V gene has CDR1 KGHDR and CDR2 SFDVKD. The CDR3 loop is CATSDLYEQYF. DNA for the CDR3: TGTGCCACCAGTGACCTATACGAGCAGTACTTC.

In its sample, this clonotype was seen many times. The chain carries TRBV18 and TRBJ2-5; the D gene is possibly TRBD2 (6 bases). CDR3 length: 14 amino acids. Looked up from germline, CDR1 is KGHSH and CDR2 is LQKENI. The ends were cut back, 6 bases at V and 4 bases at J, with 15 bases in the middle. The CDR3 is CASSLNLGGETQYF. CDR3 nucleotides: TGTGCCAGCTCGCTTAACCTCGGGGGAGAGACCCAGTACTTC.

This clonotype was seen many times. The chain employs TRBV20-1 and TRBJ2-3; D is ambiguous. The length of the CDR3 is 12 residues. The V and J ends lost 4 bases and 5 bases respectively, with 10 bases between them. The V gene's germline CDR1 is DFQATT and CDR2 SNEGSKA (reference sequence). The DNA for the CDR3 is TGCAGTGCTATGGGTTTGAGAGATACGCAGTATTTT. Translation: CSAMGLRDTQYF.